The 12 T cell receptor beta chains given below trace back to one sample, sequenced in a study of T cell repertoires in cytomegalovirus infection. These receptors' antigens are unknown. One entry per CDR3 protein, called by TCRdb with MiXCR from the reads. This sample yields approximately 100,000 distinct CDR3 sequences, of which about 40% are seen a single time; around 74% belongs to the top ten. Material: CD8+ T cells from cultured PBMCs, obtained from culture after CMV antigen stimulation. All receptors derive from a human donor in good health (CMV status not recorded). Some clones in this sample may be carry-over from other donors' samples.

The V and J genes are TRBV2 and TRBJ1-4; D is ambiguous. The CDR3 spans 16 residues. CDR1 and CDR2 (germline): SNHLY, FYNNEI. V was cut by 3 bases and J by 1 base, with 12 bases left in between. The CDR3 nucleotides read TGTGCCAGCAGTGATAGTTCGGGAGTAACTAATGAAAAACTGTTTTTT. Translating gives CASSDSSGVTNEKLFF.

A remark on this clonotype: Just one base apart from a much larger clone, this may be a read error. CDR3 sequence reads: CASLEQGARGNNEAFF. CDR3 sequence (DNA): TGTGCCAGCCTAGAACAGGGGGCTCGTGGGAACAATGAAGCTTTCTTT. The V gene is TRBV7-6, the J gene TRBJ1-1, with TRBD1 identical over 9 bases. Germline V gene lookup returns CDR1 SGHVS and CDR2 FNYEAQ. This CDR3 comprises 16 residues. Drawing the rest from reference TRBV7-6 and TRBJ1-1, the complete variable domain is GAGVSQSPRYKVTKRGQDVALRCDPISGHVSLYWYRQALGQGPEFLTYFNYEAQQDKSGLPNDRFSAERPEGSISTLTIQRTEQRDSAMYRCASLEQGARGNNEAFFGQGTRLTVV.

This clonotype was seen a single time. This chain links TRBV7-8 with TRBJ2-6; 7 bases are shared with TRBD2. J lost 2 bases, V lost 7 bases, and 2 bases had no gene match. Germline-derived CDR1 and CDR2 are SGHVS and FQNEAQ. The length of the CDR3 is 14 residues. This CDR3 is CASTRGAGANVLTF. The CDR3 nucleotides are TGTGCCAGCACCCGGGGGGCTGGGGCCAACGTCCTGACTTTC.

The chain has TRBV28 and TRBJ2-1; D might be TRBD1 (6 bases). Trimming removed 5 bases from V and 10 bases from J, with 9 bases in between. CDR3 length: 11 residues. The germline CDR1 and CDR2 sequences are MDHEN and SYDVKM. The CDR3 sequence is CASSGGGEQFF. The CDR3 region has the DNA TGTGCCAGCAGTGGGGGCGGGGAGCAGTTCTTC.

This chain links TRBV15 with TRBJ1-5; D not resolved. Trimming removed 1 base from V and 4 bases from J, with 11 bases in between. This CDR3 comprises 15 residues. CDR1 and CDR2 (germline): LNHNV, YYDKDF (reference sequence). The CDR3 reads CATSRVRGSNQPQHF. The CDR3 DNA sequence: TGTGCCACCAGCAGAGTACGGGGATCGAATCAGCCCCAGCATTTT.

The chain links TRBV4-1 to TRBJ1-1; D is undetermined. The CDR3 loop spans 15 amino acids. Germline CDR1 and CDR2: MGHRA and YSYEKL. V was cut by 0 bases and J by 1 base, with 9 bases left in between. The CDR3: CASSQDDTWNTEAFF. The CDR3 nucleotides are TGCGCCAGCAGCCAAGATGACACCTGGAACACTGAAGCTTTCTTT.

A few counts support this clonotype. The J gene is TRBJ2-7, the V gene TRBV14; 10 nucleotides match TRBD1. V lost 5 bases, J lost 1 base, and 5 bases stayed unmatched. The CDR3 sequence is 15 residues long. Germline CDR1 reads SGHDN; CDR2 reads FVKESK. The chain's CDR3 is CASSAPGQGSYEQYF. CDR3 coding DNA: TGTGCCAGCAGCGCTCCGGGACAGGGGTCCTACGAGCAGTACTTC.

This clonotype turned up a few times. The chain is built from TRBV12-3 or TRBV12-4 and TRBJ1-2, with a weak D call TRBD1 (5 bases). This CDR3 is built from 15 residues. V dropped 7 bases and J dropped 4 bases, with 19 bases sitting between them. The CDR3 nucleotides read TGTGCCAGCACGGACGGGGCAGTCAAGCGCTATGGCTACACCTTC. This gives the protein CASTDGAVKRYGYTF.

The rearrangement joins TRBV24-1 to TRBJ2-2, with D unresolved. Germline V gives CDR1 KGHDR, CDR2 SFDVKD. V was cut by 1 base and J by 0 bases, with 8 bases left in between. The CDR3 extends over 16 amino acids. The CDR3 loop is CATSDFRLSNTGELFF. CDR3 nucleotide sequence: TGTGCCACCAGTGATTTCAGACTGTCGAACACCGGGGAGCTGTTTTTT.

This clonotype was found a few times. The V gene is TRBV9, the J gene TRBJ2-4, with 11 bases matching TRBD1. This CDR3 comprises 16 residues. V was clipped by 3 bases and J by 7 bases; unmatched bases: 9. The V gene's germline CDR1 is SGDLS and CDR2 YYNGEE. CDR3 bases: TGTGCCAGCAGCGAAACCTCGGGACAGGGGGAGAACATTCAGTACTTC. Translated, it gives CASSETSGQGENIQYF.

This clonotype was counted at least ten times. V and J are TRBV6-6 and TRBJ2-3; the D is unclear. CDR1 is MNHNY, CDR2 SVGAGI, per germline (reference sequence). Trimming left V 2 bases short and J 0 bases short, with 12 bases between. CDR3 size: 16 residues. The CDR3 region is CASSYGVEGSTDTQYF. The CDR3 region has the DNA TGTGCCAGCAGTTACGGGGTAGAAGGTAGCACAGATACGCAGTATTTT.

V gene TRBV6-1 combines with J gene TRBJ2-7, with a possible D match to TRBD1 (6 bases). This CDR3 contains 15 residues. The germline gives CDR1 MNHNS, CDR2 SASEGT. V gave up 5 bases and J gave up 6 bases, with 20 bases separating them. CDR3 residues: CASSILGTPNFEQYF. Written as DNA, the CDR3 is TGTGCCAGCAGTATACTTGGGACACCCAACTTCGAGCAGTACTTC.